The 30 T cell receptor beta chains presented below share a single source sample, sequenced in a study of control samples from healthy donors and cancer patients (dated by TCRdb to 2020 to 2022). Library generation was performed with the immunoSEQ multiplex PCR assay. TCRdb retrieved this table from immuneACCESS and kept in-frame rearrangements only. Not all clones are present; in checked studies, unresolved V genes account for under half, and no reason is known for the remainder. The table of this sample itemizes under 200,000 clones. Approximately 2.2% of the sample comes from the top ten. Sequenced: blood. The receptors originated from a woman in her 30s in good health.

The CDR3 nucleotides are TGTGCCAGCAGCTTGGAGAGTGGTAGCGAAAAACTGTTTTTT. It yields the protein CASSLESGSEKLFF. The V gene is TRBV5-4, the J gene TRBJ1-4; no clear D gene. The CDR3 runs 14 residues. Germline CDR1 is SGHNT and CDR2 is YYREEE (reference sequence). V dropped 0 bases and J dropped 8 bases, with 11 bases sitting between them.

V and J are TRBV7-2 and TRBJ1-5, with unresolved D. This CDR3 has 13 amino acids. Per germline, CDR1 SGHTA and CDR2 FQGNSA. V dropped 1 base and J dropped 10 bases, with 11 bases sitting between them. CDR3 residues: CASSLELVRPQHF. The DNA of the CDR3 is TGTGCCAGCAGCTTAGAGCTGGTCCGACCCCAGCATTTT.

V usage is TRBV13 and J usage is TRBJ2-1; 13 nucleotides align to TRBD2. Trimming cost V 5 bases and J 5 bases; bases outside gene matches: 12. There are 18 residues in the CDR3. Germline values: CDR1 PRHDT, CDR2 FYEKMQ (reference sequence). The CDR3 protein is CASSLTSGGVLLNNEQFF. The CDR3 coding sequence is TGTGCCAGCAGCCTCACTAGCGGGGGGGTCCTATTGAACAATGAGCAGTTCTTC.

The J gene is TRBJ2-3, the V gene TRBV29-1; D could derive from TRBD1 or TRBD2 (5 bases each). This CDR3 spans 14 amino acids. Per germline, CDR1 SQVTM and CDR2 ANQGSEA. Trimming removed 8 bases from V and 1 base from J, with 16 bases in between. The CDR3 nucleotides read TGCAGCTCTTCCCCGGGGCTACGCACAGATACGCAGTATTTT. Amino acid sequence: CSSSPGLRTDTQYF.

V is TRBV4-1 and J is TRBJ2-3, with TRBD2 matching over 11 bases. The CDR3 sequence is 17 residues long. The germline gives CDR1 MGHRA, CDR2 YSYEKL. With 2 bases clipped from V and 0 bases from J, the junction kept 4 bases outside the gene matches. The CDR3 reads CASSQIGTSGSTDTQYF. DNA for the CDR3: TGCGCCAGCAGCCAAATAGGGACTAGCGGAAGCACAGATACGCAGTATTTT.

V and J are TRBV9 and TRBJ1-2; 8 bases line up with TRBD1. The CDR3 has 11 amino acids. Germline-derived CDR1 and CDR2 are SGDLS and YYNGEE. The ends lost 3 bases at V and 12 bases at J; junction bases unmatched: 4. Here the CDR3 reads CASSETGEHTF. The CDR3 nucleotides are TGTGCCAGCAGCGAGACAGGGGAGCACACCTTC.

The CDR3 region has the DNA TGTGCCAGCAGACTTACAGGGAGCTCACCCCTCCACTTT. Amino acids: CASRLTGSSPLHF. The rearrangement links TRBV12-3 or TRBV12-4 to TRBJ1-6; D possibly corresponds to TRBD1 (6 bases). There are 13 residues in the CDR3. V was clipped by 6 bases and J by 10 bases, with 13 bases between them.

The gene calls are TRBV28 and TRBJ1-2; no clear D. The germline V gene has CDR1 MDHEN and CDR2 SYDVKM. This CDR3 has 16 amino acids. V was cut by 5 bases and J by 0 bases, with 16 bases left in between. The CDR3 coding sequence is TGTGCCAGCAGTCGATCCTATTACCTAGCTAACTATGGCTACACCTTC. This sequence encodes CASSRSYYLANYGYTF.

This sequence joins TRBV30 and TRBJ1-5; D remains unclear. Trimming removed 3 bases from V and 6 bases from J, with 6 bases in between. Germline values: CDR1 GTSNPN, CDR2 SVGIG (reference sequence). The CDR3 has 11 residues. DNA for the CDR3: TGTGCCTGGAGCGCCCCTCAGCCCCAGCATTTT. It translates to CAWSAPQPQHF.

The chain employs TRBV11-1 and TRBJ2-3; 9 nucleotides match TRBD2. Per the germline V gene, CDR1 is SGHAT and CDR2 is FQDESV (reference sequence). V lost 6 bases to trimming and J lost 4 bases; unmatched junction nucleotides: 11. The CDR3 totals 16 residues. The CDR3 is CASRQLGLAGADTQYF. CDR3 coding DNA: TGTGCCAGCAGACAGCTGGGACTAGCTGGGGCAGATACGCAGTATTTT.

The chain joins TRBV5-1 to TRBJ1-4; D remains unclear. Germline CDR1 SGHRS, CDR2 YFSETQ. Deletions cut 1 base from V and 2 bases from J, with 15 bases between. CDR3 length equals 17 residues. The CDR3 loop reads CASSLLGRAGTNEKLFF. Here the CDR3 DNA reads TGCGCCAGCAGCTTGCTTGGGAGGGCAGGCACTAATGAAAAACTGTTTTTT.

The rearrangement joins TRBV10-2 to TRBJ2-7, with TRBD1 matching 8 bases. The V gene end was trimmed by 3 bases and the J gene end by 2 bases; junction bases not matched to a gene: 6. In germline, CDR1 is WSHSY, CDR2 SAAADI. The CDR3 has 15 residues. CDR3 protein: CASSDRTGPTYEQYF. DNA of the CDR3: TGCGCCAGCAGTGACAGGACAGGGCCTACCTACGAGCAGTACTTC.

The gene calls are TRBV25-1 and TRBJ2-7; possibly TRBD1 or TRBD2 for D (5 bases each). The CDR3 sequence is 14 residues long. Trimming stripped 4 bases from V and 6 bases from J, with 16 bases between. Germline V gene lookup returns CDR1 MGHDK and CDR2 SYGVNS. The CDR3 DNA is TGTGCCAGCAGTGTTCCCGGGACCTCCGGCGAGCAGTACTTC. Translation: CASSVPGTSGEQYF.

The chain carries TRBV6-5 and TRBJ2-7; D is possibly TRBD1 (6 bases). The CDR3 is 12 residues long. Germline loops: CDR1 MNHEY, CDR2 SVGAGI. V was pared by 6 bases and J by 7 bases, with 13 bases between. CDR3 in amino acids: CASRLQGQEQYF. As DNA, the CDR3 is TGTGCCAGCAGACTTCAGGGGCAGGAGCAGTACTTC.

V is TRBV9 and J is TRBJ2-2, with TRBD2 matching 12 bases. The CDR3 length is 15 residues. Germline trimming cut 0 bases from V and 6 bases from J; bases unmatched to any gene: 0. Germline-derived CDR1 and CDR2 are SGDLS and YYNGEE. This chain's CDR3 is CASSVASGGAGELFF. CDR3 in DNA: TGTGCCAGCAGCGTAGCTAGCGGGGGGGCCGGGGAGCTGTTTTTT.

This sequence joins TRBV6-2 or TRBV6-3 and TRBJ2-1; 11 positions match TRBD2. V dropped 2 bases and J dropped 0; count of bases not matched to a gene: 12. Germline lookup yields CDR1 MNHEY and CDR2 SVGEGT. There are 20 residues in the CDR3. In DNA form, the CDR3 reads TGTGCCAGCAGTTACCGGCTGCTAGCGGGGGGTGATAGCTCCTACAATGAGCAGTTCTTC. The encoded protein is CASSYRLLAGGDSSYNEQFF.

The gene calls are TRBV6-1 and TRBJ1-4; D not resolved. The CDR3 is made up of 14 amino acids. Trimming removed 1 base at V and 0 bases at J, with 3 bases between. Germline values: CDR1 MNHNS, CDR2 SASEGT. Written as DNA, the CDR3 is TGTGCCAGCAGTGAAGGACCAACTAATGAAAAACTGTTTTTT. Its translation: CASSEGPTNEKLFF.

The chain couples TRBV4-2 to TRBJ2-1; 14 bases are shared with TRBD2. Germline trimming cut 8 bases from V and 9 bases from J; bases unmatched to any gene: 12. The germline V gene has CDR1 LGHNA and CDR2 YNFKEQ. This CDR3 has 16 amino acids. CDR3 DNA: TGTGCCAGCCGACCCCCGACTAGCGGGGGGGCCGGTGAGCAGTTCTTC. This translates into CASRPPTSGGAGEQFF.

The rearrangement links TRBV6-4 to TRBJ2-2; D may be TRBD1 (6 bases). CDR3 size: 15 residues. V was cut by 4 bases and J by 3 bases, with 12 bases left in between. Germline V gene lookup returns CDR1 MRHNA and CDR2 SNTAGT. In DNA, the CDR3 is TGTGCCAGCAGTGCTCGGACAGTCTACACCGGGGAGCTGTTTTTT. This codes for CASSARTVYTGELFF.

The chain couples TRBV19 to TRBJ2-7; TRBD2 is a possible D gene (5 bases). V was cut by 6 bases and J by 3 bases, with 15 bases left in between. CDR1 is LNHDA, CDR2 SQIVND, per germline (reference sequence). The CDR3 contains 14 residues. As DNA, the CDR3 is TGTGCCAGTAGGGGAGACCCGAACATCTACGAGCAGTACTTC. Amino acid sequence: CASRGDPNIYEQYF.

The chain joins TRBV5-1 to TRBJ1-2, with TRBD1 matching 11 bases. CDR1 and CDR2 (germline): SGHRS, YFSETQ. This CDR3 contains 15 residues. Germline trimming cut 0 bases from V and 5 bases from J; bases unmatched to any gene: 3. CDR3 sequence reads: CASSLGTGGLYGYTF. The CDR3 DNA is TGCGCCAGCAGCTTGGGGACAGGGGGCTTGTATGGCTACACCTTC.

The chain has TRBV27 and TRBJ1-1; 10 nucleotides align to TRBD1. J gave up 1 base and V 3 bases, and 2 bases lay outside the gene matches. The CDR3 sequence is 15 residues long. Germline V gene data show CDR1 as MNHEY and CDR2 as SMNVEV (reference sequence). As DNA, the CDR3 is TGTGCCAGCAGTTTCCGGGACAGGGGGAACACTGAAGCTTTCTTT. Protein: CASSFRDRGNTEAFF.

A note on this clone: One end of the junction fails to match germline, which may point to a read error. V and J are TRBV6-5 and TRBJ1-3; D remains ambiguous. This CDR3 spans 15 amino acids. Germline CDR1 MNHEY, CDR2 SVGAGI. The CDR3 coding sequence is TGTGCCAGCAGTAACTCCTGGGGAACTGGAAACACCATATATTTT. Protein: CASSNSWGTGNTIYF.

V is TRBV7-2 and J is TRBJ2-5; TRBD2 matches at 14 bases. This CDR3 spans 16 amino acids. With 5 bases clipped from V and 5 bases from J, the junction kept 7 bases outside the gene matches. Germline loops: CDR1 SGHTA, CDR2 FQGNSA. CDR3: CASSATSGGARETQYF. CDR3 in DNA: TGTGCCAGCAGCGCGACTAGCGGGGGGGCCCGGGAGACCCAGTACTTC.

CDR3: CASSPPSGGAPDTQYF. CDR3 DNA: TGTGCCAGCAGCCCACCTAGCGGGGGGGCACCAGATACGCAGTATTTT. The J gene is TRBJ2-3, the V gene TRBV7-4, with TRBD2 identical over 12 bases. The V and J ends lost 5 bases and 4 bases, in that order; junction bases with no gene match: 7. Germline V gene sequence: CDR1 SGHVT, CDR2 SQSDAQ. The CDR3 has 16 residues. Based on the CDR3 plus reference TRBV7-4 and TRBJ2-3, the full variable domain is GAGVSQSPRYKVAKRGRDVALRCDSISGHVTLYWYRQTLGQGSEVLTYSQSDAQRDKSGRPSGRFSAERPERSVSTLKIQRTEQGDSAVYLCASSPPSGGAPDTQYFGPGTRLTVL.

V gene TRBV6-6 combines with J gene TRBJ1-6, with D hard to call. Germline V gives CDR1 MNHNY, CDR2 SVGAGI (reference sequence). The CDR3 is 15 amino acids. Trimming shortened V by 0 bases and J by 4 bases, and 7 bases separated the two germline ends. The CDR3 is CASSYSTRYNSPLHF. DNA for the CDR3: TGTGCCAGCAGTTACTCTACACGGTATAATTCACCCCTCCACTTT.

The chain carries TRBV28 and TRBJ1-6; D might be TRBD1 (5 bases). Trimming stripped 3 bases from V and 6 bases from J, with 12 bases between. The CDR3 is 15 amino acids. Germline CDR1 MDHEN, CDR2 SYDVKM. CDR3 in amino acids: CASSFHQGFNSPLHF. Here the CDR3 DNA reads TGTGCCAGCAGTTTCCATCAGGGTTTTAATTCACCCCTCCACTTT. The whole variable domain, remainder taken from reference TRBV28 and TRBJ1-6, is DVKVTQSSRYLVKRTGEKVFLECVQDMDHENMFWYRQDPGLGLRLIYFSYDVKMKEKGDIPEGYSVSREKKERFSLILESASTNQTSMYLCASSFHQGFNSPLHFGNGTRLTVT.

The chain combines TRBV18 with TRBJ1-3, with a possible D match to TRBD1 (5 bases). The length of the CDR3 is 16 residues. Germline CDR1 is KGHSH and CDR2 is LQKENI. Trimming took off 2 bases at V and 6 bases at J, with 17 bases between the two ends. CDR3 in amino acids: CASSPGAIATKNTIYF. The CDR3 DNA reads TGTGCCAGCTCACCAGGGGCAATAGCGACTAAAAACACCATATATTTT.

The rearrangement uses TRBV28 and TRBJ1-3; D unresolved. Germline assignment: CDR1 MDHEN and CDR2 SYDVKM. This CDR3 region has 14 residues. Deletions cut 6 bases from V and 2 bases from J, with 11 bases between. The CDR3 loop reads CASSRGRTGNTIYF. The CDR3 DNA sequence: TGTGCCAGCAGCCGAGGTCGAACTGGAAACACCATATATTTT. Supplemented by reference TRBV28 and TRBJ1-3, the full variable domain reads DVKVTQSSRYLVKRTGEKVFLECVQDMDHENMFWYRQDPGLGLRLIYFSYDVKMKEKGDIPEGYSVSREKKERFSLILESASTNQTSMYLCASSRGRTGNTIYFGEGSWLTVV.

V is TRBV6-5 and J is TRBJ1-5, with D perhaps matching TRBD1 (5 bases). The CDR3 extends over 13 amino acids. The V and J ends lost 7 bases and 3 bases respectively, with 10 bases between them. In germline, CDR1 is MNHEY, CDR2 SVGAGI. The CDR3 bases are TGTGCCAGCACAGACAGTGTCAATCAGCCCCAGCATTTT. Its protein product is CASTDSVNQPQHF.